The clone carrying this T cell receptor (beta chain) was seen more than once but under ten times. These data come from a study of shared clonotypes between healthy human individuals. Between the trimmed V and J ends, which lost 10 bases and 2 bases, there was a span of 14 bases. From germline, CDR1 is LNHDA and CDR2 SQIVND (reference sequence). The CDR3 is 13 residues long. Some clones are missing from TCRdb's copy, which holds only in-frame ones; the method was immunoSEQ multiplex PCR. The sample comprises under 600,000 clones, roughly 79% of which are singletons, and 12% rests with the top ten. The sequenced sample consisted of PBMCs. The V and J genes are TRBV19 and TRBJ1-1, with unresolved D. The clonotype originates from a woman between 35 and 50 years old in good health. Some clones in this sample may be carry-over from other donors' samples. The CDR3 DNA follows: TGTGCCACCTCGGAGGCGGTTAACACTGAAGCTTTCTTT. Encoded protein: CATSEAVNTEAFF.